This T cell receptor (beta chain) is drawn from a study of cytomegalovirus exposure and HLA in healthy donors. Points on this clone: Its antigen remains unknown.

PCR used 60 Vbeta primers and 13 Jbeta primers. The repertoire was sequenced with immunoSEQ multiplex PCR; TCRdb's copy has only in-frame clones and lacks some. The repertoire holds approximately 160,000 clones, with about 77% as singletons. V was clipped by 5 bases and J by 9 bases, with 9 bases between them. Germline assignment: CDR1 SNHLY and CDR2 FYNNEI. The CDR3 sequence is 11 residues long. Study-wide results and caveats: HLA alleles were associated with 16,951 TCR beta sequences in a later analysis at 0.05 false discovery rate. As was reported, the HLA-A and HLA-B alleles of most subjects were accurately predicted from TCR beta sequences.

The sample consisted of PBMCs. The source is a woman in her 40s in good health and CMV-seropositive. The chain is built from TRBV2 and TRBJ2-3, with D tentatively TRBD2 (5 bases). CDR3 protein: CASSIRETQYF. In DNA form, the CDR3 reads TGTGCCAGCAGTATCCGGGAAACGCAGTATTTT.